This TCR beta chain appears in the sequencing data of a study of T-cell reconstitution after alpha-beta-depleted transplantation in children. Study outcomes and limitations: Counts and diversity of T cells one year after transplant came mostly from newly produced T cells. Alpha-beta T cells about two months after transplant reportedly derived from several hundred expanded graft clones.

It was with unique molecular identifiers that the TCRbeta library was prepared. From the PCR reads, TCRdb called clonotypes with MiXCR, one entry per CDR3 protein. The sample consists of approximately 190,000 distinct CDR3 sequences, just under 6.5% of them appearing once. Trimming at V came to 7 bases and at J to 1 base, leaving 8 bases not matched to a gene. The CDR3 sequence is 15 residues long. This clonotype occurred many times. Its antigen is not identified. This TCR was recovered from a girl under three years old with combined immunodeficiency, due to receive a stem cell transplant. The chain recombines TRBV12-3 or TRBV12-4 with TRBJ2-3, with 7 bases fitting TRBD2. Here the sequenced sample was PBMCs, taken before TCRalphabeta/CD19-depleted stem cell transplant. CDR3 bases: TGTGCCAGCACCTTTGGGGGGGAAGGCACAGATACGCAGTATTTT. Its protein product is CASTFGGEGTDTQYF.